The rows below give T cell receptor beta chains drawn from one sample of a study of molecular identifiers for immune sequencing clone quantification. TCRdb reprocessed the PCR reads via MiXCR and lists one record per CDR3 protein. In the table there are some 650,000 distinct CDR3 sequences, 15% to 20% of which are singletons. The material sequenced was naive CD8+ T cells from blood, with Jurkat cell RNA spiked in. These receptors were obtained from a human donor in good health. Some libraries in this study had Jurkat cell RNA spiked in. CDR3s include the opening cysteine and the closing phenylalanine or tryptophan. The order of the fields is J gene, D gene, clone size, V gene, CDR3 DNA, CDR3 protein. A D gene is named only where the DNA matches it firmly. Clone size is stated in some rows and not others, as once, few, many or a class when expanded.

>TRBJ2-2|TRBD1|many|TRBV30
TGTGCCTGGACCGACAGGGGGGTGACCGGGGAGCTGTTTTTT
CAWTDRGVTGELFF
>TRBJ1-2|.|many|TRBV4-1
TGCGCCAGCAGCCAAGAAGAGGGCGCGAACTATGGCTACACCTTC
CASSQEEGANYGYTF
>TRBJ1-2|TRBD1|many|TRBV20-1
TGCAGTGCCCCCGGACAGGGAGGGAACTATGGCTACACCTTC
CSAPGQGGNYGYTF
>TRBJ2-3|.|many|TRBV20-1
TGCAGTGCTAGAGAAATCCACGATACGCAGTATTTT
CSAREIHDTQYF
>TRBJ2-7|TRBD2|many|TRBV27
TGTGCCAGCAGTAGCGGGGGGTTCGACGAGCAGTACTTC
CASSSGGFDEQYF
>TRBJ2-1|.|.|TRBV24-1
TGTGCCACCAGTGATTCTATCGAACTCTCCTACAATGAGCAGTTCTTC
CATSDSIELSYNEQFF
>TRBJ1-5|.|.|TRBV5-3
TGTGCCAGAAGCCTCCGACCGCCCGATCAGCCCCAGCATTTT
CARSLRPPDQPQHF
>TRBJ1-2|.|many|TRBV4-1
TGCGCCAGCAGCCAAGATTTGTACGGACGGACTACCTACACCTTC
CASSQDLYGRTTYTF
>TRBJ2-7|TRBD2|.|TRBV28
TGTGCCAGCAGTTTATCGCTAGCGGTAGGAACCTACGAGCAGTACTTC
CASSLSLAVGTYEQYF
>TRBJ2-3|TRBD2|many|TRBV7-6
TGTGCCAGCAGCCCGACCGCAACTACTAGCGGTCGCACAGATACGCAGTATTTT
CASSPTATTSGRTDTQYF
>TRBJ2-2|.|.|TRBV7-9
TGTGCCAGCAGCGGACCGGACAGGGAGCTGTTTTTT
CASSGPDRELFF
>TRBJ2-6|.|.|TRBV6-2/TRBV6-3
TGTGCCAGCAGTTACTCGTTGCGGGGTGGTGGCTCTGGGGCCAACGTCCTGACTTTC
CASSYSLRGGGSGANVLTF
>TRBJ2-3|.|many|TRBV24-1
TGTGCCACCAGTGATTTACGGCGGGATAGCACAGATACGCAGTATTTT
CATSDLRRDSTDTQYF
>TRBJ2-1|.|few|TRBV29-1
TGCAGCGTTGGTGTAGACTACAATGAGCAGTTCTTC
CSVGVDYNEQFF
>TRBJ1-5|.|few|TRBV19
TGTGCCAGTTGGGGGGGTTATAGCAATCAGCCCCAGCATTTT
CASWGGYSNQPQHF
>TRBJ1-1|.|many|TRBV5-1
TGCGCCAGCAGCTCCATTTTCGGGGAGCCTGAAGCTTTCTTT
CASSSIFGEPEAFF
>TRBJ2-1|.|many|TRBV4-1
TGCGCCAGCAGCCAGCGACAGGCAAGTGAGCAGTTCTTC
CASSQRQASEQFF
>TRBJ2-3|TRBD2|many|TRBV7-8
TGTGCCAGCAGCTTCCTGGGACTAGCGGATTACACAGATACGCAGTATTTT
CASSFLGLADYTDTQYF
>TRBJ2-5|.|many|TRBV19
TGTGCCAGTGGAAACAGCTACCAAGAGACCCAGTACTTC
CASGNSYQETQYF
>TRBJ2-1|.|.|TRBV12-3/TRBV12-4
TGTGCCAGCGCCGTCGGGGTAGCGGCGTACAATGAGCAGTTCTTC
CASAVGVAAYNEQFF
>TRBJ2-1|TRBD1|few|TRBV4-1
TGCGCCAGCAGCCAAATACAGGGGGCGCGGAATGAGCAGTTCTTC
CASSQIQGARNEQFF
>TRBJ1-1|.|many|TRBV2
TGTGCCAGCACCAGAAGGCCGCAAGGGGAAGCTTTCTTT
CASTRRPQGEAFF
>TRBJ1-3|.|many|TRBV4-3
TGCGCCAGCAGCCAAGATAGGGGTCGGAACTATGAGAACACCATATATTTT
CASSQDRGRNYENTIYF
>TRBJ2-1|.|.|TRBV12-3/TRBV12-4
TGTGCCAGCACAGACCCCTCCCGATCTTATAATGAGCAGTTCTTC
CASTDPSRSYNEQFF
>TRBJ1-2|.|many|TRBV29-1
TGCAGCGGCCAAACAGCTTACTATGGCTACACCTTC
CSGQTAYYGYTF
>TRBJ2-2|TRBD2|.|TRBV6-2/TRBV6-3
TGTGCCAGCGGTTACCCGGGACTAGCGGAGGGAACCGGGGAGCTGTTTTTT
CASGYPGLAEGTGELFF
>TRBJ2-7|TRBD2|many|TRBV10-3
TGTGCCATCAGTAAGACTAGCGGGAGCCGGAGCTCCTACGAGCAGTACTTC
CAISKTSGSRSSYEQYF
>TRBJ2-7|TRBD2|many|TRBV7-9
TGTGCCAGCAGCTCCACGGATGGGCGGGAGATCTTCGAGCAGTACTTC
CASSSTDGREIFEQYF
>TRBJ2-5|.|many|TRBV6-5
TGTGCCAGCAGGTCAGGGGTTCTCGAGACCCAGTACTTC
CASRSGVLETQYF
>TRBJ2-7|.|.|TRBV12-3/TRBV12-4
TGTGCCAGCAGTCCACACCAGGACGAGCAGTACTTC
CASSPHQDEQYF
>TRBJ2-7|.|.|TRBV4-3
TGCGCCAGCAGCCAAGATTCCGTAATCTCCTACGAGCAGTACTTC
CASSQDSVISYEQYF
>TRBJ1-1|.|many|TRBV4-1
TGCGCCAGCAGCCAGAATTCAGAAAACACTGAAGCTTTCTTT
CASSQNSENTEAFF
>TRBJ2-7|.|many|TRBV5-1
TGCGCCAGCAGCTTCTCAGGGGCAGGCGAGCAGTACTTC
CASSFSGAGEQYF
>TRBJ1-4|.|many|TRBV2
TGTGCCAGCAGTGAAGCTATAACTAATGAAAAACTGTTTTTT
CASSEAITNEKLFF
>TRBJ1-5|.|many|TRBV6-5
TGTGCCAGCAGTGACAGCTATAGCAATCAGCCCCAGCATTTT
CASSDSYSNQPQHF
>TRBJ1-5|.|few|TRBV19
TGTGCCAGTAGCCCCGTGGGGTTCAATCAGCCCCAGCATTTT
CASSPVGFNQPQHF
>TRBJ2-2|.|.|TRBV27
TGTGCCAGCAGTCCTATTGGGGGCGCAGGGACCGGGGAGCTGTTTTTT
CASSPIGGAGTGELFF
>TRBJ2-1|.|many|TRBV11-2
TGTGCCAGCAGCTTAGGGACGGGAAATGAGCAGTTCTTC
CASSLGTGNEQFF
>TRBJ1-5|TRBD1|many|TRBV2
TGTGCCAGCAGTGAAGCAGGTTACAGGGGTCAGAATCAGCCCCAGCATTTT
CASSEAGYRGQNQPQHF
>TRBJ1-2|.|.|TRBV12-3/TRBV12-4
TGTGCCAGCAAAGGGGTCCTGGGCTACACCTTC
CASKGVLGYTF
>TRBJ2-3|.|many|TRBV18
TGTGCCAGCTCACGAACAAACACAGATACGCAGTATTTT
CASSRTNTDTQYF
>TRBJ2-7|TRBD2|many|TRBV7-2
TGTGCCAGCAGCTTAGTCTGGGGCGGCGGGAGATCATCGGGGACCTACGAGCAGTACTTC
CASSLVWGGGRSSGTYEQYF
>TRBJ2-2|.|many|TRBV11-2
TGTTCCACCGGGGAGCTGTTTTTT
CSTGELFF
>TRBJ2-3|.|.|TRBV10-1
TGCGCCAGCAGTGAGGACGTAGCCATCGGCCCAGATACGCAGTATTTT
CASSEDVAIGPDTQYF
>TRBJ2-4|TRBD1|many|TRBV28
TGTGCCAGCAGTTTAAGGGGGCTAGCCAAAAACATTCAGTACTTC
CASSLRGLAKNIQYF
>TRBJ2-7|.|many|TRBV5-1
TGCGCCAGCAGCTTGGCCGGGGCGAACGAGCAGTACTTC
CASSLAGANEQYF
>TRBJ1-5|.|many|TRBV4-1
TGCGCCAGCAGCCAAGATGAGACGGGGATTGGCAATCAGCCCCAGCATTTT
CASSQDETGIGNQPQHF